Following are 9 T cell receptor beta chains from one sample sequenced in a study of T cell changes during pregnancy in multiple sclerosis. This table comes from immunoSEQ multiplex PCR, and its TCRdb copy is limited to in-frame clones, with some not included. The table includes more than 45,000 clones, around 94% detected once. The sample was CD4+ T cells from peripheral blood mononuclear cells, taken in the second trimester of pregnancy. These receptors originate from a female donor in good health, enrolled as a control in a pregnancy study.

The V and J genes are TRBV7-6 and TRBJ2-2; D gene unclear. The CDR3 sequence is 16 residues long. V was cut by 0 bases and J by 4 bases, with 12 bases left in between. Germline V gene sequence: CDR1 SGHVS, CDR2 FNYEAQ. The CDR3 is CASSLAGDALTGELFF. The CDR3 DNA reads TGTGCCAGCAGCTTAGCAGGAGACGCACTCACCGGGGAGCTGTTTTTT.

This chain uses TRBV7-3 with TRBJ1-1; 7 bases are shared with TRBD1. Germline CDR1 and CDR2: SGHTA and FQGTGA. The J segment lost 4 bases and the V segment lost 0 bases, leaving 2 bases of the junction unmatched. The CDR3 is 14 residues long. The CDR3 DNA reads TGTGCCAGCAGCTTAACGGGACAGCCCACTGAAGCTTTCTTT. Protein sequence: CASSLTGQPTEAFF.

J is TRBJ1-2 and V is TRBV19; D might be TRBD1 (5 bases). Looked up from germline, CDR1 is LNHDA and CDR2 is SQIVND (reference sequence). The V and J ends lost 6 bases and 4 bases respectively, with 18 bases between them. The CDR3 loop spans 15 amino acids. CDR3 DNA sequence: TGTGCCAGTAGGCCCCGGGCGGGAGGGGCCTATGGCTACACCTTC. This encodes CASRPRAGGAYGYTF.

The rearrangement joins TRBV28 to TRBJ2-2; TRBD2 aligns across 7 bases. V was pared by 7 bases and J by 6 bases, with 11 bases of the junction left unmatched. Germline V gene sequence: CDR1 MDHEN, CDR2 SYDVKM. The CDR3 is 15 residues long. This CDR3 is CASNRAGVGAGELFF. As DNA, the CDR3 is TGTGCCAGCAATCGGGCGGGAGTCGGGGCCGGGGAGCTGTTTTTT.

This rearrangement joins TRBV19 to TRBJ2-7; possible D gene TRBD2, 7 bases. The CDR3 length is 15 residues. V gave up 6 bases and J gave up 0 bases, with 15 bases separating them. Germline V lookup: CDR1 LNHDA, CDR2 SQIVND (reference sequence). This CDR3 reads CASRGGRESSYEQYF. CDR3 in DNA: TGTGCCAGTAGGGGGGGGCGGGAGAGCTCCTACGAGCAGTACTTC.

This rearrangement joins TRBV5-6 to TRBJ2-6; D unclear. The CDR3 is 15 residues long. CDR1 and CDR2 from the germline V gene are SGHDT and YYEEEE. The V end was cut by 1 base, the J end by 1 base, with 6 bases between. The DNA of the CDR3 is TGTGCCAGCAGCTTGATGAGGTCTGGGGCCAACGTCCTGACTTTC. Translated, it gives CASSLMRSGANVLTF.

This chain joins TRBV6-5 and TRBJ1-1; perhaps TRBD1 as D (6 bases). V lost 4 bases and J lost 1, with 16 bases in between. This CDR3 contains 16 residues. The V gene's germline CDR1 is MNHEY and CDR2 SVGAGI. Here the CDR3 DNA reads TGTGCCAGCAGTTCCCTCGAGTACAGGGCGAACACTGAAGCTTTCTTT. Protein product: CASSSLEYRANTEAFF.

The chain has TRBV27 and TRBJ2-7; 11 nucleotides line up with TRBD1. V was pared by 3 bases and J by 7 bases, with 5 bases of the junction left unmatched. The CDR3 has 14 residues. The germline gives CDR1 MNHEY, CDR2 SMNVEV (reference sequence). For the CDR3, the DNA is TGTGCCAGCAGTTTGGACAGGGGGCCGGGAGAGCAGTACTTC. Translated: CASSLDRGPGEQYF.

The chain combines TRBV7-3 with TRBJ2-2; 10 positions match TRBD1. J lost 5 bases, V lost 5 bases, and 8 bases had no gene match. This CDR3 has 16 amino acids. The germline CDR1 and CDR2 sequences are SGHTA and FQGTGA. The CDR3 protein is CASSHATGGKTGELFF. The CDR3 coding sequence is TGTGCCAGCAGCCACGCGACAGGGGGCAAAACCGGGGAGCTGTTTTTT.